The 31 T cell receptor beta chains below were found in one sample sequenced in a study of technical replicates of blood from a few donors. Clones were sequenced by immunoSEQ multiplex PCR, and TCRdb holds only the in-frame ones, with some missing. The repertoire holds approximately 94,000 clones, with 90% to 97% as singletons. The sample was T cells isolated from PBMCs. The receptors were sampled from a human donor in good health.

J is TRBJ1-1 and V is TRBV6-5; D remains ambiguous. The ends were cut back, 2 bases at V and 4 bases at J, with 11 bases in the middle. The CDR3 sequence is 14 residues long. CDR1 is MNHEY and CDR2 is SVGAGI in the germline V gene. In DNA, the CDR3 is TGTGCCAGCAGTTACGGTGATCGGGGCACTGAAGCTTTCTTT. It translates to CASSYGDRGTEAFF.

V usage is TRBV29-1 and J usage is TRBJ2-7; 12 positions agree with TRBD2. Germline V gene data show CDR1 as SQVTM and CDR2 as ANQGSEA. With 7 bases clipped from V and 4 bases from J, the junction kept 5 bases outside the gene matches. The CDR3 totals 13 residues. CDR3 protein: CSALAGGPYEQYF. The CDR3 DNA is TGCAGCGCTCTAGCGGGAGGGCCATACGAGCAGTACTTC.

The J gene is TRBJ2-1, the V gene TRBV6-5; 10 bases match TRBD2. Per the germline V gene, CDR1 is MNHEY and CDR2 is SVGAGI. The CDR3 runs 16 residues. V dropped 0 bases and J dropped 8; count of bases not matched to a gene: 7. Written as DNA, the CDR3 is TGTGCCAGCAGTTACTCGGGACTAGCGCCATTTGATGAGCAGTTCTTC. It translates to CASSYSGLAPFDEQFF.

This clone was seen only once. This rearrangement joins TRBV5-4 to TRBJ1-1; the D is unclear. Trimming stripped 7 bases from V and 1 base from J, with 5 bases between. The V gene's germline CDR1 is SGHNT and CDR2 YYREEE (reference sequence). The CDR3 extends over 11 amino acids. CDR3 nucleotides: TGTGCCAGCGTTCAGAACACTGAAGCTTTCTTT. Encoded protein: CASVQNTEAFF.

V and J are TRBV28 and TRBJ1-1; TRBD1 agrees at 8 bases. The CDR3 contains 15 residues. Germline values: CDR1 MDHEN, CDR2 SYDVKM. V dropped 8 bases and J dropped 2; count of bases not matched to a gene: 10. In DNA form, the CDR3 reads TGTGCCAGCGGCTTTCAGGGGGCTGGTAACACTGAAGCTTTCTTT. Residues: CASGFQGAGNTEAFF. The full variable domain, its missing parts supplied by reference TRBV28 and TRBJ1-1, is DVKVTQSSRYLVKRTGEKVFLECVQDMDHENMFWYRQDPGLGLRLIYFSYDVKMKEKGDIPEGYSVSREKKERFSLILESASTNQTSMYLCASGFQGAGNTEAFFGQGTRLTVV.

This chain joins TRBV9 and TRBJ2-5; D possibly corresponds to TRBD1 (8 bases). The CDR3 sequence is 17 residues long. Germline CDR1 reads SGDLS; CDR2 reads YYNGEE. Between the trimmed V and J ends, which lost 0 bases and 1 base, there was a span of 16 bases. In nucleotides, the CDR3 is TGTGCCAGCAGCGTAGGGGGGGGGACAGGCTTCCAAGAGACCCAGTACTTC. The encoded protein is CASSVGGGTGFQETQYF.

The chain is built from TRBV7-2 and TRBJ2-1, with 7 bases identical to TRBD2. With 5 bases clipped from V and 0 bases from J, the junction kept 4 bases outside the gene matches. Per germline, CDR1 SGHTA and CDR2 FQGNSA. The CDR3 length is 15 residues. The CDR3 DNA sequence: TGTGCCAGCAGCGCTAGCGGTCCCTCCTACAATGAGCAGTTCTTC. Amino acid sequence: CASSASGPSYNEQFF. The entire variable domain, with the rest obtained from reference TRBV7-2 and TRBJ2-1, is as follows: GAGVSQSPSNKVTEKGKDVELRCDPISGHTALYWYRQSLGQGLEFLIYFQGNSAPDKSGLPSDRFSAERTGGSVSTLTIQRTQQEDSAVYLCASSASGPSYNEQFFGPGTRLTVL.

The rearrangement uses TRBV2 and TRBJ2-2, with D possibly TRBD1 on 6 matching bases. The germline V gene encodes CDR1 SNHLY and CDR2 FYNNEI. This CDR3 is built from 15 residues. V shed 6 bases and J shed 4 bases, with 15 bases lying between them. The CDR3 bases are TGTGCCAGCAGCCTTACCAGGGGAAGCACCGGGGAGCTGTTTTTT. It codes for CASSLTRGSTGELFF.

The J gene is TRBJ2-7, the V gene TRBV7-2, with 7 bases identical to TRBD1. The junction had 13 bases not matched to a gene; V was cut back by 6 bases and J by 5 bases. The V gene's germline CDR1 is SGHTA and CDR2 FQGNSA. This CDR3 has 15 residues. CDR3 sequence: CASRDIQGIYNEQYF. CDR3 sequence (DNA): TGTGCCAGCAGGGATATACAGGGGATTTACAACGAGCAGTACTTC.

The V gene is TRBV5-1, the J gene TRBJ1-5; D is possibly TRBD1 (6 bases). Per germline, CDR1 SGHRS and CDR2 YFSETQ. This CDR3 is built from 13 residues. Trimming stripped 8 bases from V and 3 bases from J, with 12 bases between. The CDR3 spells CARNRQANQPQHF. The CDR3 nucleotides are TGCGCCAGGAACCGACAGGCCAATCAGCCCCAGCATTTT.

The chain combines TRBV7-8 with TRBJ1-1; maybe TRBD1 (5 bases). V dropped 5 bases and J dropped 8 bases, with 27 bases sitting between them. The CDR3 covers 17 residues. In germline, CDR1 is SGHVS, CDR2 FQNEAQ. DNA of the CDR3: TGTGCCAGCAGCCCCTCCCTTTCCGTCAGGGATGAAGGAGAAGCTTTCTTT. Its translation is CASSPSLSVRDEGEAFF.

The chain is built from TRBV4-1 and TRBJ2-7, with D tentatively TRBD2 (6 bases). This CDR3 has 15 amino acids. V was trimmed by 0 bases and J by 0 bases, leaving 9 bases between them. Germline V CDR1 and CDR2: MGHRA, YSYEKL. For the CDR3, the DNA is TGCGCCAGCAGCCAAGAGTGGCGGGGCTCCTACGAGCAGTACTTC. Protein sequence: CASSQEWRGSYEQYF.

The rearrangement joins TRBV5-4 to TRBJ2-3; D perhaps matches TRBD1 (5 bases). The CDR3 covers 14 residues. Trimming pared 5 bases from V and 0 bases from J, leaving 10 bases between. Germline assignment: CDR1 SGHNT and CDR2 YYREEE (reference sequence). CDR3 nucleotides: TGTGCCAGCAGGCAGACAGCTAGCACAGATACGCAGTATTTT. It translates to CASRQTASTDTQYF.

The chain recombines TRBV11-2 with TRBJ2-7; possibly TRBD1 for D (5 bases). The ends were cut back, 5 bases at V and 0 bases at J, with 8 bases in the middle. The CDR3 extends over 13 amino acids. Looked up from germline, CDR1 is SGHAT and CDR2 is FQNNGV. CDR3 protein: CASSPGFSYEQYF. CDR3 coding DNA: TGTGCCAGCAGCCCAGGGTTCTCCTACGAGCAGTACTTC.

This clone has just one count. The chain links TRBV5-1 to TRBJ2-7; 9 bases agree with TRBD2. V shed 2 bases and J 2 bases; nucleotides not matched to a gene: 2. CDR3 size: 14 residues. CDR1 is SGHRS, CDR2 YFSETQ, per germline. DNA of the CDR3: TGCGCCAGCAGCTTAGGCGGGAGGGCCTACGAGCAGTACTTC. It yields the protein CASSLGGRAYEQYF. Full variable domain (missing parts from reference TRBV5-1 and TRBJ2-7): KAGVTQTPRYLIKTRGQQVTLSCSPISGHRSVSWYQQTPGQGLQFLFEYFSETQRNKGNFPGRFSGRQFSNSRSEMNVSTLELGDSALYLCASSLGGRAYEQYFGPGTRLTVT.

This chain connects TRBV28 to TRBJ2-5, with D perhaps TRBD2 (5 bases). This CDR3 is built from 13 residues. V was pared by 7 bases and J by 0 bases, with 9 bases between. CDR1 and CDR2 (germline): MDHEN, SYDVKM. The CDR3 loop is CASTSGDQETQYF. The CDR3 DNA sequence: TGTGCCAGCACCTCCGGGGACCAAGAGACCCAGTACTTC.

The V call is TRBV6-5, the J call TRBJ1-2; maybe TRBD1 (6 bases). V gave up 1 base and J gave up 7 bases, with 16 bases separating them. The CDR3 covers 15 residues. Germline V gives CDR1 MNHEY, CDR2 SVGAGI. CDR3 region: CASSYFFGGSGGYTF. CDR3 DNA sequence: TGTGCCAGCAGTTACTTTTTTGGGGGCTCGGGTGGCTACACCTTC.

The table lists this clone with a count of one. J is TRBJ2-7 and V is TRBV4-1; 11 nucleotides line up with TRBD2. This CDR3 is built from 15 residues. Germline assignment: CDR1 MGHRA and CDR2 YSYEKL. The V gene end was trimmed by 1 base and the J gene end by 1 base; junction bases not matched to a gene: 0. Here the CDR3 reads CASSQGLAGSYEQYF. CDR3 sequence (DNA): TGCGCCAGCAGCCAAGGACTAGCGGGATCCTACGAGCAGTACTTC.

The chain joins TRBV6-5 to TRBJ1-1; tentative D call: TRBD1 (6 bases). The CDR3 has 13 amino acids. V was cut by 8 bases and J by 5 bases, with 15 bases left in between. Germline values: CDR1 MNHEY, CDR2 SVGAGI. The CDR3 sequence: CASYRDMGTEAFF. CDR3 nucleotide sequence: TGTGCCAGCTATCGGGACATGGGGACTGAAGCTTTCTTT.

The rearrangement joins TRBV11-2 to TRBJ2-7; 8 nucleotides align to TRBD1. The CDR3 runs to 11 residues. Germline V gene sequence: CDR1 SGHAT, CDR2 FQNNGV. J lost 12 bases, V lost 7 bases, and 8 bases had no gene match. The CDR3 reads CASTRTGSMYF. For the CDR3, the DNA is TGTGCCAGCACAAGGACAGGGAGTATGTACTTC. Full variable domain (missing parts from reference TRBV11-2 and TRBJ2-7): EAGVAQSPRYKIIEKRQSVAFWCNPISGHATLYWYQQILGQGPKLLIQFQNNGVVDDSQLPKDRFSAERLKGVDSTLKIQPAKLEDSAVYLCASTRTGSMYFGPGTRLTVT.

This clone has only one observation. The chain combines TRBV28 with TRBJ2-1; D is perhaps TRBD2 (5 bases). CDR3 length: 15 amino acids. V shed 8 bases and J shed 5 bases, with 19 bases lying between them. Germline V gene lookup returns CDR1 MDHEN and CDR2 SYDVKM. Written as DNA, the CDR3 is TGTGCCAGCGGAACATTGGAGGTTTCAGACAATGAGCAGTTCTTC. Its translation is CASGTLEVSDNEQFF. The full variable domain, in which reference TRBV28 and TRBJ2-1 provide the parts outside the CDR3, is DVKVTQSSRYLVKRTGEKVFLECVQDMDHENMFWYRQDPGLGLRLIYFSYDVKMKEKGDIPEGYSVSREKKERFSLILESASTNQTSMYLCASGTLEVSDNEQFFGPGTRLTVL.

The chain is built from TRBV9 and TRBJ2-2; 9 bases match TRBD1. The CDR3 is 17 residues long. The trim removed 1 base at V and 4 bases at J, leaving 8 bases unmatched. CDR1 is SGDLS and CDR2 is YYNGEE in the germline V gene. CDR3 nucleotide sequence: TGTGCCAGCAGCGTAAGGAGACAGGGGGGTGGCACCGGGGAGCTGTTTTTT. Protein: CASSVRRQGGGTGELFF.

The gene calls are TRBV28 and TRBJ1-1; TRBD1 matches at 8 bases. With V trimmed by 4 bases and J by 5 bases, 12 bases remained unmatched. Germline V gene data show CDR1 as MDHEN and CDR2 as SYDVKM. The CDR3 contains 16 residues. In DNA, the CDR3 is TGTGCCAGCAGTTCCTCAGGTCAGGGGGCCAAAACTGAAGCTTTCTTT. Translated: CASSSSGQGAKTEAFF.

The genes are TRBV6-4 and TRBJ2-2, with D tentatively TRBD1 (6 bases). The V end lost 6 bases, the J end lost 5 bases, and 10 bases lay between the germline ends. There are 13 residues in the CDR3. Germline V gene lookup returns CDR1 MRHNA and CDR2 SNTAGT. CDR3 coding DNA: TGTGCCAGCAGAGCACAGGGAACCGGGGAGCTGTTTTTT. It codes for CASRAQGTGELFF.

The chain couples TRBV27 to TRBJ2-7, with 8 bases fitting TRBD1. This CDR3 spans 13 amino acids. The germline CDR1 and CDR2 sequences are MNHEY and SMNVEV (reference sequence). V trimming: 7 bases; J trimming: 2 bases; junction bases outside the gene matches: 4. The CDR3 DNA reads as TGTGCCAGCACTGGACAGGGCGCCTACGAGCAGTACTTC. It translates to CASTGQGAYEQYF.

The chain couples TRBV6-1 to TRBJ2-3, with 10 bases fitting TRBD2. There are 15 residues in the CDR3. V lost 5 bases to trimming and J lost 3 bases; unmatched junction nucleotides: 5. Germline lookup yields CDR1 MNHNS and CDR2 SASEGT. CDR3 coding DNA: TGTGCCAGCAGTACCAAGCGGGGGGGGACAGATACGCAGTATTTT. Encoded protein: CASSTKRGGTDTQYF.

V and J are TRBV6-1 and TRBJ2-3; possible D gene TRBD2, 7 bases. The CDR3 covers 16 residues. CDR1 is MNHNS and CDR2 is SASEGT in the germline V gene. Trimming took 3 bases from V and 11 from J, leaving 24 bases between them. The CDR3 loop reads CASSDPWGGLPEGQYF. The DNA of the CDR3 is TGTGCCAGCAGTGATCCTTGGGGGGGGCTGCCAGAGGGGCAGTATTTT.

DNA for the CDR3: TGTGCCAGCAGTTTGGGACAGGCAACTAATGAAAAACTGTTTTTT. Amino acid sequence: CASSLGQATNEKLFF. The V call is TRBV2, the J call TRBJ1-4, with TRBD1 matching 8 bases. V trimming: 5 bases; J trimming: 0 bases; junction bases outside the gene matches: 2. CDR3 size: 15 residues. The V gene's germline CDR1 is SNHLY and CDR2 FYNNEI.

V and J are TRBV5-1 and TRBJ2-5, with 7 bases that match TRBD1. Germline values: CDR1 SGHRS, CDR2 YFSETQ. The J segment lost 3 bases and the V segment lost 2 bases, leaving 10 bases of the junction unmatched. The CDR3 covers 16 residues. This CDR3 reads CASSFGYRDSKETQYF. The CDR3 bases are TGCGCCAGCAGCTTCGGGTACCGGGACAGTAAAGAGACCCAGTACTTC.

This chain uses TRBV11-1 with TRBJ1-1; D is uncertain. The V end lost 2 bases, the J end lost 3 bases, and 13 bases lay between the germline ends. The CDR3 runs to 15 residues. Germline assignment: CDR1 SGHAT and CDR2 FQDESV (reference sequence). CDR3: CASSLLGQFDTEAFF. CDR3 in DNA: TGTGCCAGCAGCTTACTTGGGCAGTTCGACACTGAAGCTTTCTTT.

The V and J genes are TRBV28 and TRBJ2-7; maybe TRBD2 (6 bases). CDR1 MDHEN and CDR2 SYDVKM come from the germline V gene. There are 14 residues in the CDR3. The V and J ends lost 3 bases and 4 bases respectively, with 13 bases between them. The DNA for the CDR3 is TGTGCCAGCAGTTTGAGTGGCGGAGGGTACGAGCAGTACTTC. Its protein product is CASSLSGGGYEQYF.